One sample yielded the 9 T cell receptor beta chains listed below, sequenced in a study of CD8+CD57+ T cells in acquired aplastic anemia. Patients sequenced had flow cytometry evidence of CD8+CD57+ cell expansion. Profiling that covered TCR beta VDJ and CDR3 relied on genomic DNA as its template. MiXCR was run by TCRdb on the reads, yielding one entry per CDR3 protein. The table records more than 250,000 distinct CDR3 sequences, roughly 80% of them present only once. Sequencing input: sorted CD4+, CD8+, or CD8+CD57+ T cells (not recorded which) from PBMCs. The source of these receptors is a human donor with aplastic anemia.

Of note for this clonotype: This sequence may be a read error, since a much larger clone differs from it by one base. The chain recombines TRBV6-2 or TRBV6-3 with TRBJ2-7; TRBD1 is a possible D gene (5 bases). There are 14 residues in the CDR3. Per the germline V gene, CDR1 is MNHEY and CDR2 is SVGEGT. Trimming cost V 2 bases and J 7 bases, with 15 bases left between them. The CDR3 DNA sequence: TGTGCCAGCAGTTACCAATGGTCGCCAGGGGAGCAGTACTTC. Translation gives CASSYQWSPGEQYF.

The gene calls are TRBV4-2 and TRBJ2-1; 8 bases line up with TRBD2. Trimming took 4 bases from V and 9 from J; bases not matched to a gene: 5. The CDR3 extends over 13 amino acids. Germline lookup yields CDR1 LGHNA and CDR2 YNFKEQ. CDR3 residues: CASSLGGVGEQFF. CDR3 DNA: TGTGCCAGCAGCCTCGGGGGGGTCGGTGAGCAGTTCTTC.

Notes on this clonotype: A junction boundary mismatches the germline segment, possibly from a read error. The chain combines TRBV9 with TRBJ2-3; D perhaps matches TRBD1 (5 bases). CDR3 length: 14 amino acids. CDR1 and CDR2 from the germline V gene are SGDLS and YYNGEE. The CDR3 DNA follows: TGTGCCAGCAGCTTAGACAGCGCCTCCTATAATTCACATTTT. Protein: CASSLDSASYNSHF.

This clonotype was observed a single time. Since the CDR3 does not end with the conserved phenylalanine or tryptophan, this likely comes from a read error. This chain connects TRBV7-8 to TRBJ2-5; D assignment may be TRBD1 or TRBD2 (5 bases each). Trimming removed 8 bases at V and 7 bases at J, with 14 bases between. The CDR3 runs to 12 residues. CDR1 SGHVS and CDR2 FQNEAQ come from the germline V gene. The CDR3: CASQGARGTQYH. The CDR3 nucleotides are TGTGCCAGCCAGGGAGCTAGGGGGACCCAGTACCAC.

As to this clonotype: Lacking the conserved final phenylalanine or tryptophan, this CDR3 likely reflects a read error. Because the CDR3's place on the DNA is in doubt, the DNA is left out and the CDR3 is given as listed by TCRdb. The gene calls are TRBV2 and TRBJ2-7; the D call TRBD1 from the table was never checked on the DNA. CDR1 and CDR2 from the germline V gene are SNHLY and FYNNEI. The CDR3 adds up to 15 amino acids, both ends counted. The CDR3 protein is CASGDGGTETQDFYP.

With regard to this clonotype: Relative to the germline gene, one junction end is altered; a read error may explain this. The V gene is TRBV7-2, the J gene TRBJ2-3, with D perhaps being TRBD1 or TRBD2 (6 bases each). This CDR3 has 13 amino acids. Germline loops: CDR1 SGHTA, CDR2 FQGNSA. CDR3 region: CAGGDGGTATEYF. In DNA, the CDR3 is TGTGCCGGCGGGGACGGGGGCACCGCTACGGAGTATTTT.

This clonotype has just one count. The chain employs TRBV7-8 and TRBJ2-6; possible D gene TRBD1, 6 bases. This CDR3 has 17 residues. Germline loops: CDR1 SGHVS, CDR2 FQNEAQ. Deletions cut 5 bases from V and 11 bases from J, with 25 bases between. CDR3 amino acids: CASSLGGVPDGEYVLTF. The CDR3 DNA reads as TGTGCCAGCAGCCTAGGGGGAGTCCCCGATGGGGAGTACGTCCTGACTTTC.

Comment on this clonotype: The germline gene is not matched at one end of the junction; a read error may be the cause. The chain combines TRBV24-1 with TRBJ2-3; 9 bases match TRBD2. Germline V gives CDR1 KGHDR, CDR2 SFDVKD. CDR3 length: 14 amino acids. The CDR3: CASRTAGGPDKQYF. The CDR3, as DNA: TGTGCCAGCAGGACAGCGGGAGGTCCCGATAAGCAGTATTTT.

V gene TRBV20-1 combines with J gene TRBJ2-6; D not resolved. Germline loops: CDR1 DFQATT, CDR2 SNEGSKA (reference sequence). This CDR3 contains 13 residues. V was cut by 5 bases and J by 0 bases, with 5 bases left in between. CDR3 region: CSADSSGANVLTF. For the CDR3, the DNA is TGCAGTGCTGACTCCTCTGGGGCCAACGTCCTGACTTTC.